Sequencing of this T cell receptor beta chain was carried out in a study of tumor-infiltrating lymphocytes in primary liver carcinoma. The study's findings and limits: Tumors reached a significantly greater top-250-clone fraction than blood did (p = 0.039). Lesser overlap characterized tumor-adjacent and tumor-blood pairs relative to tumor region pairs.

The tissue used was unsorted bulk material of about 19-31 mg. RNA and DNA were co-extracted from it with the AllPrep DNA/RNA mini kit. As regards this clonotype: Its antigen is still unknown.

Priming with a constant-region primer yielded TCR beta cDNA from about 480 ng total RNA. Libraries covering TCR beta were generated through three nested multiplex PCR rounds (using a slightly modified ARM-PCR). TRBV1-TRBV30 forward primers and a C-beta reverse primer were used in the first two PCR rounds, which each ran for approximately 10 cycles. One entry per CDR3 protein results from TCRdb running MiXCR on the multiplex PCR reads. Of just over 30,000 distinct CDR3 sequences listed, approximately 71% were seen once; the top ten hold 25% to 35%. The CDR3 is made up of 18 amino acids. Germline CDR1 is LGHNA and CDR2 is YSLEER. V lost 1 base to trimming and J lost 3 bases, with 22 bases between them.

Sequencing was done on a sample of liver tumor tissue from sampling region 3. Subset in this sample: tumor region T3, left-lateral pole. The sequence was obtained from a woman aged 25 to 39 with primary liver carcinoma and hepatitis B virus infection. This chain connects TRBV4-3 to TRBJ2-7; D is undetermined. The CDR3 coding sequence is TGCGCCAGCAGCCAAGCTGTGACGGTGGGTCGCATTGGCTACGAGCAGTACTTC. Its translation is CASSQAVTVGRIGYEQYF.